The 8 T cell receptor beta chains given below trace back to one sample, sequenced in a study of cytomegalovirus exposure and HLA in healthy donors. 60 Vbeta and 13 Jbeta primers were used in PCR. The table came from immunoSEQ multiplex PCR; TCRdb's copy has only in-frame clones and leaves some out. The sample includes approximately 160,000 clones, approximately 80% of them seen just once. The sample consisted of PBMCs. Receptors originate from a woman under 40 in good health and CMV-seronegative.

The rearrangement uses TRBV7-9 and TRBJ2-3; TRBD2 might be the D (6 bases). The CDR3 has 16 amino acids. Germline-derived CDR1 and CDR2 are SEHNR and FQNEAQ (reference sequence). The germline V and J ends were trimmed by 5 bases and 2 bases, with 17 bases remaining between them. In DNA form, the CDR3 reads TGTGCCAGCAGCCCCTCCCGTAGCGGATACACAGATACGCAGTATTTT. It translates to CASSPSRSGYTDTQYF. Based on the CDR3 plus reference TRBV7-9 and TRBJ2-3, the full variable domain is DTGVSQNPRHKITKRGQNVTFRCDPISEHNRLYWYRQTLGQGPEFLTYFQNEAQLEKSRLLSDRFSAERPKGSFSTLEIQRTEQGDSAMYLCASSPSRSGYTDTQYFGPGTRLTVL.

The chain has TRBV7-9 and TRBJ1-1; D might be TRBD1 (5 bases). Germline lookup yields CDR1 SEHNR and CDR2 FQNEAQ (reference sequence). The CDR3 has 15 amino acids. V lost 5 bases, J lost 4 bases, and 17 bases lay in between. DNA of the CDR3: TGTGCCAGCAGCGCAGGGTTCGGTTACGGCACTGAAGCTTTCTTT. Protein product: CASSAGFGYGTEAFF. Based on the CDR3 plus reference TRBV7-9 and TRBJ1-1, the full variable domain is DTGVSQNPRHKITKRGQNVTFRCDPISEHNRLYWYRQTLGQGPEFLTYFQNEAQLEKSRLLSDRFSAERPKGSFSTLEIQRTEQGDSAMYLCASSAGFGYGTEAFFGQGTRLTVV.

The genes are TRBV27 and TRBJ1-1; D unclear. CDR1 is MNHEY, CDR2 SMNVEV, per germline (reference sequence). The ends were cut back, 3 bases at V and 0 bases at J, with 14 bases in the middle. The CDR3 length is 16 residues. CDR3 in DNA: TGTGCCAGCAGTTTGGTCGGGTCCTCCATGAACACTGAAGCTTTCTTT. Residues: CASSLVGSSMNTEAFF.

The chain is built from TRBV2 and TRBJ1-1; maybe TRBD1 (6 bases). This CDR3 comprises 14 residues. Per germline, CDR1 SNHLY and CDR2 FYNNEI. V shed 7 bases and J shed 4 bases, with 16 bases lying between them. The CDR3 loop reads CASTGQIRGTEAFF. DNA of the CDR3: TGTGCCAGCACCGGACAGATTCGTGGCACTGAAGCTTTCTTT.

This clone was recorded a few times. J is TRBJ1-2 and V is TRBV7-8; TRBD1 is a possible D gene (5 bases). V was pared by 4 bases and J by 4 bases, with 10 bases between. CDR3 length: 13 residues. Germline V gene lookup returns CDR1 SGHVS and CDR2 FQNEAQ. The CDR3 protein is CASSSRVPYGYTF. CDR3 coding DNA: TGTGCCAGCAGCTCCAGGGTACCCTATGGCTACACCTTC.

This clone was seen only once. V is TRBV30 and J is TRBJ2-5; 7 nucleotides agree with TRBD1. Losses at the gene ends were 5 bases for V and 2 bases for J; bases not matched to a gene: 8. Germline V gives CDR1 GTSNPN, CDR2 SVGIG (reference sequence). This CDR3 contains 14 residues. The CDR3 here is CAWARDSNQETQYF. CDR3 coding DNA: TGTGCCTGGGCAAGGGACAGTAATCAAGAGACCCAGTACTTC.

The chain uses TRBV7-8 and TRBJ1-5, with no clear D. V was cut by 4 bases and J by 5 bases, with 9 bases left in between. CDR3 length: 13 amino acids. CDR1 and CDR2 from the germline V gene are SGHVS and FQNEAQ. The CDR3 protein is CASSSTGDQPQHF. The CDR3 DNA reads TGTGCCAGCAGCTCTACCGGTGATCAGCCCCAGCATTTT.

This clone is a singleton in its sample. The chain recombines TRBV19 with TRBJ1-2, with unresolved D. The CDR3 spans 14 residues. The V gene lost 5 bases and the J gene lost 0 bases, with 10 bases spanning the gap. Germline CDR1 LNHDA, CDR2 SQIVND (reference sequence). In DNA form, the CDR3 reads TGTGCCAGTAGTCCCTTTACAGCTAACTATGGCTACACCTTC. Its protein is CASSPFTANYGYTF.